This TCR beta chain was sequenced in a study of blood T cell repertoires in COVID-19. Trimming removed 0 bases from V and 6 bases from J, with 6 bases in between. This CDR3 contains 13 residues. Germline CDR1 reads LNHNV; CDR2 reads YYDKDF (reference sequence). Sequencing was performed with immunoSEQ multiplex PCR; in TCRdb, only in-frame clones are kept and a portion is missing. The data hold about 120,000 clones, with approximately 80% observed a single time. The rearrangement uses TRBV15 and TRBJ1-5, with D hard to call. Sequencing used peripheral blood. The sequence derives from a woman in her 70s with acute or convalescent COVID-19. Here the CDR3 reads CATSRDRVQPQHF. The CDR3 coding sequence is TGTGCCACCAGCAGAGATCGGGTTCAGCCCCAGCATTTT. The full variable domain, in which reference TRBV15 and TRBJ1-5 provide the parts outside the CDR3, is DAMVIQNPRYQVTQFGKPVTLSCSQTLNHNVMYWYQQKSSQAPKLLFHYYDKDFNNEADTPDNFQSRRPNTSFCFLDIRSPGLGDTAMYLCATSRDRVQPQHFGDGTRLSIL.